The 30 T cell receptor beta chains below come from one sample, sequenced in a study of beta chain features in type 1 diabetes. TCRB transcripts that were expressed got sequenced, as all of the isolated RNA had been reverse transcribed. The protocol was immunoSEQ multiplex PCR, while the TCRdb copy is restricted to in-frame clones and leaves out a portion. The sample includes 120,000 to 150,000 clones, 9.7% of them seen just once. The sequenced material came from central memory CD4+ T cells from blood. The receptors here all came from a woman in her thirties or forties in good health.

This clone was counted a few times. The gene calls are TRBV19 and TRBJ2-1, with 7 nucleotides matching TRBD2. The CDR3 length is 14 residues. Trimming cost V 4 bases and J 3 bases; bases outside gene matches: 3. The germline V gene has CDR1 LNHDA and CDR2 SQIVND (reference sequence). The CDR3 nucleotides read TGTGCCAGTAGTACGGGGGGTCACTACAATGAGCAGTTCTTC. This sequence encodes CASSTGGHYNEQFF.

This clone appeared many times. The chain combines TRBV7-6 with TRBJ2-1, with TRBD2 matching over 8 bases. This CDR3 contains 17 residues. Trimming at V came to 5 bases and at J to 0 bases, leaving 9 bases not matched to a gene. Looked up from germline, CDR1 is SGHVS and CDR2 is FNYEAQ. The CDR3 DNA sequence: TGTGCCAGCAGCCGCCCCACTAGCGGAAGCTCCTACAATGAGCAGTTCTTC. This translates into CASSRPTSGSSYNEQFF.

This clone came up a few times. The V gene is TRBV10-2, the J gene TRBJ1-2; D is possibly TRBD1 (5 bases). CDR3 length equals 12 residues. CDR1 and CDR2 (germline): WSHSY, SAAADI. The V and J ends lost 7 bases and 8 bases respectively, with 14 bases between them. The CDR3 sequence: CASNGGGEGYTF. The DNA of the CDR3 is TGCGCCAGCAATGGGGGAGGCGAAGGCTACACCTTC.

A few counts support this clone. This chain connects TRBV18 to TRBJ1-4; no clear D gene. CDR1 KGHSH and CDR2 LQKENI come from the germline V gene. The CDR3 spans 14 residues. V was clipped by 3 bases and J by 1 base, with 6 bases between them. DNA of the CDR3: TGTGCCAGCTCACCTACGGGAACTAATGAAAAACTGTTTTTT. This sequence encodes CASSPTGTNEKLFF.

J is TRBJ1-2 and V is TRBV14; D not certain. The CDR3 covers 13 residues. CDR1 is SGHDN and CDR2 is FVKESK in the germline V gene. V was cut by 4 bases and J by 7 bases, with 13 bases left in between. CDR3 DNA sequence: TGTGCCAGCAGCCCAAAACCGGGGTTTGGCTACACCTTC. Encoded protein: CASSPKPGFGYTF.

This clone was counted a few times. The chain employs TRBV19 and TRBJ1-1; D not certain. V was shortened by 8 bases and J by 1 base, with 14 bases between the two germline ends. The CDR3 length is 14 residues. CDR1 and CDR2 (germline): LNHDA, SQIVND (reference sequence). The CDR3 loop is CASSAGPGNTEAFF. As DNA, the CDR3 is TGTGCCAGTTCGGCGGGCCCGGGGAACACTGAAGCTTTCTTT.

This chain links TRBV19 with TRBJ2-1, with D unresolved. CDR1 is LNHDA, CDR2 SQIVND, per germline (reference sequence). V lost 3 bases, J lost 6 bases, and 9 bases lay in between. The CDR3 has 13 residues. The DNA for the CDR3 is TGTGCCAGTAGTATTCGGCGAGGCAATGAGCAGTTCTTC. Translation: CASSIRRGNEQFF.

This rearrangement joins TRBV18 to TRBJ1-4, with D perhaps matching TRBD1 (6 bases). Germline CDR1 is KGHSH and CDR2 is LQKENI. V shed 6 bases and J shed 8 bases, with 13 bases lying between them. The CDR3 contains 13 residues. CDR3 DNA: TGTGCCAGCTCCCTGACAGGAACAGAAAAACTGTTTTTT. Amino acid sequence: CASSLTGTEKLFF.

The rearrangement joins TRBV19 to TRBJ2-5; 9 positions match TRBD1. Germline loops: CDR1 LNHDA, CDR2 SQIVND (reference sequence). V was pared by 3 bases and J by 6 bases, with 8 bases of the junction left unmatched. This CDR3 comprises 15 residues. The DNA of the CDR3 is TGTGCCAGTAGTATCTCCCGGGACAGGGTAAAGACCCAGTACTTC. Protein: CASSISRDRVKTQYF.

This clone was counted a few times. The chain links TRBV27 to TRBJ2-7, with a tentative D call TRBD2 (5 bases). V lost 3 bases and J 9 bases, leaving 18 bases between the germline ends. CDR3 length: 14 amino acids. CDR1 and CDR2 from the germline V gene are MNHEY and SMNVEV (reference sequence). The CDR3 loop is CASSFGLASMVQYF. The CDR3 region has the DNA TGTGCCAGCAGTTTCGGACTGGCCTCTATGGTGCAGTACTTC.

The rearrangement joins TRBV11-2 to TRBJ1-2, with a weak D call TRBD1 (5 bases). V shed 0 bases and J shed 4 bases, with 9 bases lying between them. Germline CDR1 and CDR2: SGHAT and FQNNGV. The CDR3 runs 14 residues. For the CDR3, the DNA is TGTGCCAGCAGCTTAGAGGGGCTGAGCTATGGCTACACCTTC. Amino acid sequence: CASSLEGLSYGYTF.

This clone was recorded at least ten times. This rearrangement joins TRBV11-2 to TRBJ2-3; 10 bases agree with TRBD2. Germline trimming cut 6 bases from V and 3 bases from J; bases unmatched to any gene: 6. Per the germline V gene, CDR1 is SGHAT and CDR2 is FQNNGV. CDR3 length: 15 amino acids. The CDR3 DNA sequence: TGTGCCAGCAGTCTAGCGGGGGCTTATACAGATACGCAGTATTTT. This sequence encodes CASSLAGAYTDTQYF.

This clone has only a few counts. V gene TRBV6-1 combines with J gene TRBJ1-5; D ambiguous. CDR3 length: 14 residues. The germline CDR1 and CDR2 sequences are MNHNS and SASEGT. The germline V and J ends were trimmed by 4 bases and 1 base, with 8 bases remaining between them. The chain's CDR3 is CASSGRGSNQPQHF. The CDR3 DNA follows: TGTGCCAGCAGTGGACGGGGAAGCAATCAGCCCCAGCATTTT.

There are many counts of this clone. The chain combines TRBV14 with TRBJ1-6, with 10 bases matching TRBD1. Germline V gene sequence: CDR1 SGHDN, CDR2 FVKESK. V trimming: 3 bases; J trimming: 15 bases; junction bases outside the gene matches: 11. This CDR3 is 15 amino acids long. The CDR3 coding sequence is TGTGCCAGCAGCCACGCCGGGACAGGGGCGGAACACCTCCACTTT. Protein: CASSHAGTGAEHLHF.

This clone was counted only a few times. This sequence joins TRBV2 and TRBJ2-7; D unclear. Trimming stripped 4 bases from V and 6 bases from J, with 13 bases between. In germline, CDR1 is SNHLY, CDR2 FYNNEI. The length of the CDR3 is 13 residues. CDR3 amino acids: CASSALQLSEQYF. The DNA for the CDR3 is TGTGCCAGCAGTGCCCTCCAACTGTCCGAGCAGTACTTC.

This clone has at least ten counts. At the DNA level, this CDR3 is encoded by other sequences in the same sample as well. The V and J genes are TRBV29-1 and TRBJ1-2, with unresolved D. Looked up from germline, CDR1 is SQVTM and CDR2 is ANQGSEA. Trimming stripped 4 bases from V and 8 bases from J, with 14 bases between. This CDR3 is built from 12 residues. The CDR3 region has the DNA TGCAGCGTTGGGGCCGGTGGGCAAGGCTACACCTTC. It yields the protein CSVGAGGQGYTF.

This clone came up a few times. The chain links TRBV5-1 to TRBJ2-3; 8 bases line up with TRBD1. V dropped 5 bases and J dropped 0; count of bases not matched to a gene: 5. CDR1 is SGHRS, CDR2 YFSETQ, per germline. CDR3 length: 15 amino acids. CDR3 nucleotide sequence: TGCGCCAGCAGACCCCAGGGGGCTAGCACAGATACGCAGTATTTT. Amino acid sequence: CASRPQGASTDTQYF. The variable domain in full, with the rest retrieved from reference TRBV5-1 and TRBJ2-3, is KAGVTQTPRYLIKTRGQQVTLSCSPISGHRSVSWYQQTPGQGLQFLFEYFSETQRNKGNFPGRFSGRQFSNSRSEMNVSTLELGDSALYLCASRPQGASTDTQYFGPGTRLTVL.

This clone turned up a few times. CDR3 loop: CASSIHRGGQPQHF. The CDR3 DNA reads as TGTGCCAGTAGTATACACAGGGGTGGTCAGCCCCAGCATTTT. The V and J genes are TRBV19 and TRBJ1-5; TRBD1 aligns across 7 bases. With V trimmed by 2 bases and J by 6 bases, 4 bases remained unmatched. This CDR3 is 14 amino acids long. The germline V gene has CDR1 LNHDA and CDR2 SQIVND (reference sequence).

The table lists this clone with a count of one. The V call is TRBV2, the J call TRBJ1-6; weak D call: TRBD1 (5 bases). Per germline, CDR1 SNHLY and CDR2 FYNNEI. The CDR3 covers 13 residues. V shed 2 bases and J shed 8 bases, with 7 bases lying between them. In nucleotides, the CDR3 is TGTGCCAGCAGTGAAACGGGGGATTCACCCCTCCACTTT. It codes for CASSETGDSPLHF.

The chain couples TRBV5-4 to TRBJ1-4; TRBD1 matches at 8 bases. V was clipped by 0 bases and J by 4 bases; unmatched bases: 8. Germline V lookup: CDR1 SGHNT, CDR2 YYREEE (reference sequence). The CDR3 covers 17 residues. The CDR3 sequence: CASSLASGQGVNEKLFF. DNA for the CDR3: TGTGCCAGCAGCTTGGCCTCCGGACAGGGCGTTAATGAAAAACTGTTTTTT. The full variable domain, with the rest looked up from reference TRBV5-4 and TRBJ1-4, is ETGVTQSPTHLIKTRGQQVTLRCSSQSGHNTVSWYQQALGQGPQFIFQYYREEENGRGNFPPRFSGLQFPNYSSELNVNALELDDSALYLCASSLASGQGVNEKLFFGSGTQLSVL.

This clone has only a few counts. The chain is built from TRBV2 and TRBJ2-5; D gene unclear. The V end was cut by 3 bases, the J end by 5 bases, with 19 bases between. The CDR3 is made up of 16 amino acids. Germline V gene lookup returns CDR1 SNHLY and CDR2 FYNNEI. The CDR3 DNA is TGTGCCAGCAGTGACCCTCTCCGGAGAGATCCGGAGACCCAGTACTTC. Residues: CASSDPLRRDPETQYF. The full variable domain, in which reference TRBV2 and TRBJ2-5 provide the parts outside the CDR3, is EPEVTQTPSHQVTQMGQEVILRCVPISNHLYFYWYRQILGQKVEFLVSFYNNEISEKSEIFDDQFSVERPDGSNFTLKIRSTKLEDSAMYFCASSDPLRRDPETQYFGPGTRLLVL.

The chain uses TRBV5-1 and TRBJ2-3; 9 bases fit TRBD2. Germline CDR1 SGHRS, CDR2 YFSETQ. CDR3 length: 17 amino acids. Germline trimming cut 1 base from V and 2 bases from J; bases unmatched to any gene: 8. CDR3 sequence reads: CASSLRVAGGNTDTQYF. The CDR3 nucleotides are TGCGCCAGCAGCTTGAGAGTTGCGGGGGGGAACACAGATACGCAGTATTTT.

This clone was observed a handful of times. CDR3 region: CASRTFGGYSYNEQFF. The DNA of the CDR3 is TGTGCCAGCAGGACATTTGGAGGGTACTCCTACAATGAGCAGTTCTTC. The chain has TRBV7-2 and TRBJ2-1; possibly TRBD2 for D (6 bases). The germline V and J ends were trimmed by 6 bases and 0 bases, with 15 bases remaining between them. The CDR3 is 16 residues long. Per germline, CDR1 SGHTA and CDR2 FQGNSA.

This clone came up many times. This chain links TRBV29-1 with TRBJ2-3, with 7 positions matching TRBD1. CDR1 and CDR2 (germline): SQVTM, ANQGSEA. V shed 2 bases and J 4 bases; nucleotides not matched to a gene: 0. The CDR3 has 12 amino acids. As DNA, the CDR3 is TGCAGCGTTGAAACAGGGGCAGATACGCAGTATTTT. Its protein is CSVETGADTQYF.

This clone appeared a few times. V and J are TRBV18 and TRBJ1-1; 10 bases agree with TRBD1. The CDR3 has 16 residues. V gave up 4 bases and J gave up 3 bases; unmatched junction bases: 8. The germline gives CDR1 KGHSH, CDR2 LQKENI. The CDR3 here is CASSRGQGWEDTEAFF. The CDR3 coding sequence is TGTGCCAGCTCACGGGGACAGGGGTGGGAGGACACTGAAGCTTTCTTT.

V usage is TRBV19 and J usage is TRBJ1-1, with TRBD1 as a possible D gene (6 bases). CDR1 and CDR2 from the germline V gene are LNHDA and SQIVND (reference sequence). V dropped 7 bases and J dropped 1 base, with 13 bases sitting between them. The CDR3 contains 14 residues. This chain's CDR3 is CASTPLGANTEAFF. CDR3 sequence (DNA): TGTGCCAGTACTCCCTTGGGGGCGAACACTGAAGCTTTCTTT.

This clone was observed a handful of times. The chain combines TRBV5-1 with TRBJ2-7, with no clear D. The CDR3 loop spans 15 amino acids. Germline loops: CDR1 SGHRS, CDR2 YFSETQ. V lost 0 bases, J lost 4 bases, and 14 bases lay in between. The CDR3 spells CASSLDVSAGYEQYF. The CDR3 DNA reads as TGCGCCAGCAGCTTGGATGTAAGCGCCGGATACGAGCAGTACTTC. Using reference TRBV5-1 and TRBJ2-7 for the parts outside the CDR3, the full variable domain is KAGVTQTPRYLIKTRGQQVTLSCSPISGHRSVSWYQQTPGQGLQFLFEYFSETQRNKGNFPGRFSGRQFSNSRSEMNVSTLELGDSALYLCASSLDVSAGYEQYFGPGTRLTVT.

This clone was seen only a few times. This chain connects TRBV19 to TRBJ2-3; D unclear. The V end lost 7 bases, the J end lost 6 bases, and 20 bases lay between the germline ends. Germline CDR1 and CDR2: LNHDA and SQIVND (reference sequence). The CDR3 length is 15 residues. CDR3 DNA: TGTGCCAGTACCACCTCCTATCCCCCCAGGGATACGCAGTATTTT. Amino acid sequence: CASTTSYPPRDTQYF.

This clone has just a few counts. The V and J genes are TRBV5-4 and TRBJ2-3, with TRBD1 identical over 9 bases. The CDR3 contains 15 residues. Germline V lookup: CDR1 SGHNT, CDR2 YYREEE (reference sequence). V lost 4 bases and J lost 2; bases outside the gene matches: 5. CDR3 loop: CASSPGTGYTDTQYF. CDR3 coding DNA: TGTGCCAGCAGCCCGGGGACAGGGTACACAGATACGCAGTATTTT.

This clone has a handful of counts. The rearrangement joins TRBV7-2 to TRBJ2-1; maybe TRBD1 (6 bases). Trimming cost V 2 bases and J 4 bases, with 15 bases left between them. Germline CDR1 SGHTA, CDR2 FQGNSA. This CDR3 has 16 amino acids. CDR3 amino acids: CASSLQFSGDYNEQFF. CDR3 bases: TGTGCCAGCAGCTTACAGTTCTCAGGGGATTACAATGAGCAGTTCTTC.